The clone carrying this TCR beta chain was recorded at least ten times. TCRdb used MiXCR to reprocess the 5' RACE reads, holding one entry per CDR3 protein. Altogether 500,000 or so distinct CDR3 sequences are present, under 25% being singletons, with the ten largest covering around 0.9%. The sample belongs to a study of identical twins. The CDR3 loop spans 13 amino acids. The germline V gene has CDR1 DFQATT and CDR2 SNEGSKA (reference sequence). V gave up 5 bases and J gave up 7 bases, with 12 bases separating them. This sample was also put to use in a study of T cells expressing NK-cell markers.

The chain uses TRBV20-1 and TRBJ1-6; D is perhaps TRBD1 (5 bases). This clonotype was sampled from a woman under 30 in good health. Sequenced input: CD4+ T cells sorted from blood. CDR3 bases: TGCAGTGCTCAGGGACGGGCGAATTCACCCCTCCACTTT. Its protein is CSAQGRANSPLHF.